This paragraph covers one TCR beta chain sequence. Its specificity is unknown. This sample is part of a study of T cell repertoires in cytomegalovirus infection. Across the whole study: Evidence of both CMV infection and a matching HLA type came from public TCR beta signatures.

The ends were cut back, 1 base at V and 3 bases at J, with 6 bases in the middle. This CDR3 comprises 13 residues. Germline lookup yields CDR1 LNHDA and CDR2 SQIVND (reference sequence). Overall study findings and caveats: Frequencies of public TCR beta families were cumulated, and this identified carriers of CMV plus the relevant HLA. HLA-C-restricted CMV-specific TCR beta clonotypes were dominant in the ex vivo response.

TCRdb passed the reads through MiXCR, listing each CDR3 protein once. The profile shows 60,000 to 85,000 distinct CDR3 sequences, about 22% of them singletons. The sequence was collected from a human donor in good health (CMV status not recorded). Some clones in this sample may be carry-over from other donors' samples. What was sequenced was PBMCs, sequenced either directly or after in vitro stimulation (not recorded which). J is TRBJ2-5 and V is TRBV19; D is ambiguous. CDR3 bases: TGTGCCAGTAGTATAGGTGGCGAAGAGACCCAGTACTTC. Amino acid sequence: CASSIGGEETQYF.